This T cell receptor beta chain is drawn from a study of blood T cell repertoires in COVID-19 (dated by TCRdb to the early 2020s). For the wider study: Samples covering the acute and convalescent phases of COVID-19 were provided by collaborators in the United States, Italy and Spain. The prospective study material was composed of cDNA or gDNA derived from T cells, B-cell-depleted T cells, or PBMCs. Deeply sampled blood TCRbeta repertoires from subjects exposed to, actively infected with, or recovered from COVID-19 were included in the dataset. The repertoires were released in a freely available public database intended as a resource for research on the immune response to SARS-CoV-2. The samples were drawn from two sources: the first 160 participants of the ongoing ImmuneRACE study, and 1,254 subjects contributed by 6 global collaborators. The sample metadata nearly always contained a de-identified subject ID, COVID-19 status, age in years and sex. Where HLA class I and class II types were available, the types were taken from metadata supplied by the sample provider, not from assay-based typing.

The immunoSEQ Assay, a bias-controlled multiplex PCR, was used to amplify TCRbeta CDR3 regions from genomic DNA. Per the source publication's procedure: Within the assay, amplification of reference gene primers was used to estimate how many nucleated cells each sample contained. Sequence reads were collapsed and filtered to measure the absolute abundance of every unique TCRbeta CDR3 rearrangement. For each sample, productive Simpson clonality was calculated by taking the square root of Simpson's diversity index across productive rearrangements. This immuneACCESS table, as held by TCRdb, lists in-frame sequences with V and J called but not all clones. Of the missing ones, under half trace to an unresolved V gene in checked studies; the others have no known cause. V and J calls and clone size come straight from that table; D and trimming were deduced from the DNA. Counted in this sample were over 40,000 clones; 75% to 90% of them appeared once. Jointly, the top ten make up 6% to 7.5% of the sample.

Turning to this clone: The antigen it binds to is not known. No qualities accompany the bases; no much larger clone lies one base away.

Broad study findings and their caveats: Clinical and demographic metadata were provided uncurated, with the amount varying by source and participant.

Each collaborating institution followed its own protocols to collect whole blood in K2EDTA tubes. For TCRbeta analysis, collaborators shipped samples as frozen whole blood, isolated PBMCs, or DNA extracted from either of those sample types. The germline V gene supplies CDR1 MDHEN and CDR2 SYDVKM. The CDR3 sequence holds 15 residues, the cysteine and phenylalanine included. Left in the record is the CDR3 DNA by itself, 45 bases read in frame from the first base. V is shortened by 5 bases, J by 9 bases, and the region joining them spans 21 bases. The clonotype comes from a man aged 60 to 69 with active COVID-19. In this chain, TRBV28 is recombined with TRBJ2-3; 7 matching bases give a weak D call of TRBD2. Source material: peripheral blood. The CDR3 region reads CASSSGASRGYTQYF. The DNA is TGTGCCAGCAGTAGCGGGGCCTCTAGGGGGTACACGCAGTATTTT. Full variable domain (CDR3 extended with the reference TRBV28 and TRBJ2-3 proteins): DVKVTQSSRYLVKRTGEKVFLECVQDMDHENMFWYRQDPGLGLRLIYFSYDVKMKEKGDIPEGYSVSREKKERFSLILESASTNQTSMYLCASSSGASRGYTQYFGPGTRLTVL.